This T cell receptor beta chain was recovered during a study of blood T cell repertoires in COVID-19. Sequenced by immunoSEQ multiplex PCR; TCRdb stores in-frame clones only, minus some. Seen here are more than 35,000 clones, approximately 85% observed once, and the top ten hold approximately 9.1%. Trimming shortened V by 2 bases and J by 7 bases, and 8 bases separated the two germline ends. The CDR3 has 13 residues. The germline CDR1 and CDR2 sequences are SEHNR and FQNEAQ (reference sequence). The clonotype originates from a human donor in a cohort sampled during active COVID-19. The V call is TRBV7-9, the J call TRBJ1-4; maybe TRBD1 (5 bases). What was sequenced was peripheral blood. CDR3 sequence reads: CASSLLDTEKLFF. The CDR3 DNA reads TGTGCCAGCAGCTTACTGGACACTGAAAAACTGTTTTTT.